The T cell receptor beta chain under discussion was sequenced for a study of cytomegalovirus exposure and HLA in healthy donors (dated by TCRdb to the late 2010s). Looking at the study overall: In an earlier analysis of roughly 500 of the donors, 276 Gb of sequence data and 100 million or so unique TCR beta sequences from about 190 million T cells were reported. In a later genetic analysis, genome-wide SNP genotypes for about 55% of the roughly 700 donors were used, and that subset was treated as a discovery cohort. Typing coverage varied by locus: about 629-630 donors for A, B, C, DRB1 and DQB1; approximately 500 for DQA1; about 590 for DPA1; under 490 for DPB1. In addition to the first cohort of 650 to 800 subjects, a separate validation cohort of 120 different subjects was used. In an earlier analysis of 500 to 650 of the donors, high-throughput TCR beta sequencing was used to judge whether each TCR beta V gene segment behaved as functional or pseudogenic. The study aimed to test whether signatures of past pathogen exposure could be identified by cataloging public T cell receptors. Of the 300 to 450 genotyped donors, 75% to 85% were placed in the genetic ancestry cluster associated with self-reported Caucasian donors. A handful of DR-DQ haplotypes were handled as single units for association and clustering because linkage in the cohort was strong. Rather than drawing on any new phenotypic data, the later analysis identified candidate immune exposures from TCR beta sequences and the way those sequences occurred across donors. An early release covering roughly 600 HLA-typed donors comprised about 310 gigabases of sequencing data and around 80 million unique TCR sequences. Every repertoire in the discovery cohort had been generated on one and the same sequencing platform. The study combined high-throughput TCR immunosequencing, statistical association of individual TCRs with disease status, and machine learning to predict cytomegalovirus infection status. The T cell repertoires of under 750 subjects were profiled by immunosequencing and related to cytomegalovirus serostatus. A later analysis re-examined previously published TCR beta repertoires from more than 600 donors and added high-resolution HLA genotyping to investigate patterns of TCR occurrence. On average, about 240,000 unique TCR beta nucleotide sequences were sequenced per donor among some 420 genotyped donors of the cohort, with roughly 18% of those sequences being non-productive. Donor age, sex, ethnicity and CMV serostatus were collected together with the repertoire data. HLA typing covered class I and class II loci at four-digit resolution. What the research found in general, with its limitations: Because counts were too low, roughly 17 rarely observed V segments, including chromosome 9 orphons, were left out of the earlier analysis of roughly 600 of the donors. When HLA alleles, especially DR and DQ, strongly co-occurred, attributing TCR associations to individual alleles was difficult. V-gene and J-gene trimming of TCR beta chains was associated with a missense DCLRE1C variant in a later genetic analysis, and the association was replicated in an independent cohort. For the cohort, immune exposure information was limited to CMV serostatus. It was suggested by the authors that the approach could potentially be generalized to other disease states and immunological phenotypes. In a later genetic analysis, fewer N-insertions in productive TCRs were reported among donors in an Asian-associated ancestry cluster than the roughly 710-donor mean. Compared with equally common non-associated chains, HLA-associated TCR beta chains in a later analysis were more clonally expanded and had lower generation probabilities. In a later analysis, several top co-occurrence clusters were reported to appear linked to parvovirus B19, influenza, CMV and Epstein-Barr virus. Most TCR sequences were observed very rarely across donors, whereas some public TCRs were present in many individuals. The classifier was reported to diagnose cytomegalovirus status with high specificity and sensitivity in both the original and validation cohorts. Because HLA typing was missing for some donors at each locus, association tests included only the typed subset. At a false discovery rate of 0.05, a later analysis linked around 15,000 TCR beta sequences to specific HLA alleles. The study gave a list of roughly 150 TCR beta chains associated with cytomegalovirus. Roughly uniform sequencing depth across donors was assumed in presence/absence analyses, although this assumption may not hold. In vitro tests confirmed that a few of the cytomegalovirus-associated TCR beta chains recognize cytomegalovirus antigens. According to a later analysis, TCR association rates differed among HLA loci, with DRB1 alleles showing the most associated TCRs and HLA-C alleles showing the fewest. In this cohort, only TCR beta chains were sequenced, and detectable features were limited by the absence of alpha or paired-chain data. Broadly in line with IMGT annotations, most TCR beta V segments showed up in productive rearrangements about 87% or about 30% of the time in an earlier analysis of 587 of the donors. Linkage disequilibrium might explain the correlated functional status among segregating V segments, but an unknown experimental factor could not be excluded. The 87-base-pair reads could not distinguish some IMGT-functional V segments, including TRBV6-2 and TRBV6-3, so those segments were excluded. The sequencing pipeline was judged likely to have produced a cluster of highly shared sequence variants as a technical artifact. A further reported finding was that TCR beta sequences accurately predicted the HLA-A and HLA-B alleles for most subjects in the first cohort. A later analysis found that most CMV-associated TCR beta chains appeared HLA-restricted, with HLA associations seemingly driven largely by CMV exposure.

Library preparation employed the immunoSEQ multiplex PCR assay. A mixture of 60 forward primers for TCR Vbeta segments and 13 reverse primers for TCR Jbeta segments was used in the multiplex PCR. The CDR3 region of rearranged TCR beta genes was amplified from genomic DNA by a multiplex PCR assay. The amplified TCR beta libraries were sequenced on the Illumina HiSeq System as 87-base-pair reads. In the authors' own workflow: Across the roughly 700 repertoires, a later analysis counted tens of millions of unique TCR beta chains, around 11 million of which were shared by at least two donors. Raw reads were error-corrected and collapsed into unique sequences by a nearest-neighbor algorithm in which closely related sequences were merged to remove PCR and sequencing errors. To assign V, D and J gene segments, CDR3 sequences were aligned to IMGT reference sequences. For a sequence to be retained, a match of at least six nucleotides was required to both a V gene segment and a J gene segment. Rearrangements were classified as productive when the CDR3 lacked stop codons and remained in frame with V and J, and all other rearrangements were classified as non-productive. Following IMGT convention, CDR3 was defined as the stretch from the second conserved V-encoded cysteine to the conserved J-encoded phenylalanine. The earlier analysis of fewer than 700 of the donors excluded sequences that lacked an unambiguous match to a single V gene segment. An earlier analysis of 500 to 700 of the donors classified V segments as functional when productive rearrangements were above 56.7% and as segregating when the standard deviation between donors was above 5%. A statistical classification framework was developed to diagnose cytomegalovirus status using the catalog of TCR beta chain sequences. V and J gene assignment, in a later analysis, came from comparing TCR nucleotide sequences with IMGT/GENE-DB human TR gene sequences. The TCRdist pipeline was used in a later analysis to assign CDR3 sequences and most-parsimonious VDJ recombination scenarios. A later analysis defined each TCR beta chain by its CDR3 amino acid sequence plus V-gene family, and excluded reads lacking a unique V-gene family. A later analysis removed 550 to 650 highly shared, low-generation-probability nucleotide sequences to deal with suspected cross-contamination and a sequencing artifact. In a later analysis, a clonal expansion index for each public chain was calculated from normalized within-repertoire ranks of inferred template counts. In a later analysis, generation probabilities were computed using a VDJ recombination model fitted to out-of-frame rearrangements, and the results were checked against IGoR. Hypergeometric tests were used in a later analysis to score TCR-TCR, TCR-HLA and TCR-CMV co-occurrence, with a repertoire-size bias correction applied to the TCR pairs. False discovery rates were estimated in a later analysis by permuting HLA or CMV assignments 20 times. A later analysis grouped co-occurring TCRs with DBSCAN, adding TCRdist sequence similarity when clustering within HLA-allele-positive subsets. Co-occurrence clustering excluded repertoires with fewer than 30,000 or more than 120,000 public chains, plus five with anomalous nucleotide sharing. TCRdb retrieved this table from immuneACCESS and kept in-frame rearrangements only. Not all clones are present; in checked studies, unresolved V genes account for under half, and no reason is known for the remainder. That table gives V, J and clone size, and the DNA gave D and trimming. Present in this sample are over 110,000 clones, approximately 79% of which were seen just once. The ten largest make up about 10% of the sample.

As to this clone: Its antigen is unknown. No base quality values were provided; no much bigger clone lies one nucleotide off.

The cohort consisted of 600 to 750 healthy bone marrow donors. All cohort members were sampled while nominally healthy, although unrecorded immune exposures were likely present. The donor was CMV seropositive and belonged to the group of more than 250 seropositive cohort members. Every donor gave a peripheral blood sample, and the peripheral blood mononuclear cells from that sample were used for TCR beta sequencing. The Qiagen DNeasy Blood Extraction Kit was used to extract genomic DNA from the blood cell samples. The CDR3 sequence holds 14 residues, the cysteine and phenylalanine included. The only DNA kept is the CDR3, 42 bases in frame from the first base. CDR1 is given as MNHNS and CDR2 as SASEGT, both from the germline V gene. Germline trimming amounts to 6 bases on V and 4 bases on J, with 7 as the count of junction bases outside the gene matches.

The rearrangement joined TRBV6-1 to TRBJ1-2, with TRBD1 identical over 8 junction bases. The sequence was obtained from a woman aged 45 to 65 in good health and CMV-seropositive. Sequenced input: PBMCs. This receptor carries the CDR3 CASRRGQGGYGYTF. At the DNA level, the sequence is TGTGCCAGCAGACGAGGACAGGGAGGCTATGGCTACACCTTC.